The clone carrying this TCR beta chain was seen a few times. Antigen: not known. This sample is drawn from a study of post-analysis software for immune sequencing data. General study points: A handful of TRBV segments were more frequent in patients than controls; TRBV5-6, TRBV5-1 and TRBV20-1 belonged to this group. Pronounced co-clustering by F measure was evident among identically batched samples. There was significantly lower normalized Chao1 diversity in multiple sclerosis patients than in controls.

Prepared TCR beta cDNA libraries contained unique molecular identifiers. Each CDR3 protein gets one entry after TCRdb re-called the PCR reads with MiXCR. The table records a few hundred thousand distinct CDR3 sequences, around 40% of them present only once. The CDR3 runs 19 residues. V lost 6 bases, J lost 6 bases, and 15 bases stayed unmatched. The TCR sequence derives from a girl aged 5-17 years with multiple sclerosis. Input material: blood. The V gene is TRBV12-3 or TRBV12-4, the J gene TRBJ2-2, with 14 positions matching TRBD2. CDR3 coding DNA: TGTGCCAGCAGGGACTTCCCGGGACTAGCGGGAGATCCCGCCGGGGAGCTGTTTTTT. Encoded protein: CASRDFPGLAGDPAGELFF.